The following is a T cell receptor (beta chain) sequence with its context. V was pared by 4 bases and J by 11 bases, with 25 bases between. This CDR3 is 17 amino acids long. Germline V gene data show CDR1 as SGHNT and CDR2 as YYREEE (reference sequence). This specimen comes from a study of blood T cell repertoires in COVID-19. Profiling relied on immunoSEQ multiplex PCR, and the TCRdb table lists in-frame clones only, not all of them. The data hold roughly 380,000 clones, with approximately 89% observed a single time. Sequenced input: peripheral blood. This clonotype was obtained from a woman in her thirties or forties with COVID-19, enrolled during active disease. This chain connects TRBV5-4 to TRBJ2-6, with D possibly being TRBD2 (5 bases). As DNA, the CDR3 is TGTGCCAGCAGCCCCCGTTCCCCATTCGGGGAGCGAGACGTCCTGACTTTC. It codes for CASSPRSPFGERDVLTF.